This T cell receptor (beta chain) was captured by sequencing in a study of T cell responses to AZD1222 COVID-19 vaccine. Sequenced by immunoSEQ multiplex PCR; TCRdb stores in-frame clones only, minus some. This table holds about 130,000 clones, approximately 88% found once. The germline V gene has CDR1 LNHDA and CDR2 SQIVND (reference sequence). The CDR3 spans 16 residues. Trimming cost V 6 bases and J 1 base; bases outside gene matches: 11. The sequences come from peripheral blood, collected on day 0 of AZD1222 vaccination. The sequence came from an adult in good health. This chain uses TRBV19 with TRBJ2-5; the match to TRBD1 covers 7 bases. Written as DNA, the CDR3 is TGTGCCAGTAGGCTCACTACGACAGGGTTCCAAGAGACCCAGTACTTC. This codes for CASRLTTTGFQETQYF.